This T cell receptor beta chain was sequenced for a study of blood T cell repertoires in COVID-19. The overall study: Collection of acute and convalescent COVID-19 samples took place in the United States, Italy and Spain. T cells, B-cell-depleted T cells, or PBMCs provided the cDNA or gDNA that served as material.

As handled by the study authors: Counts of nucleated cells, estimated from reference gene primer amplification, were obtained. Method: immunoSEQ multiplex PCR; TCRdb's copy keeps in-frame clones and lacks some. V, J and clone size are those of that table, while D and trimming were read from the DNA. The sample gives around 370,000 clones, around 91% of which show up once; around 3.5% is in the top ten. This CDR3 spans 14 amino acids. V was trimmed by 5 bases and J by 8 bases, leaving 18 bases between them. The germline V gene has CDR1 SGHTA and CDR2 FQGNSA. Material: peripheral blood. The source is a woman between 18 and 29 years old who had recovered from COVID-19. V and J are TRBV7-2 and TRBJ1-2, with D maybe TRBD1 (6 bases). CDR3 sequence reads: CASSHLRGRFGYTF. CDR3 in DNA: TGTGCCAGCAGCCACCTCAGGGGTAGGTTCGGCTACACCTTC.